These T cell receptor beta chains were read from a single sample in a study of blood T cell repertoires in COVID-19. Assay: immunoSEQ multiplex PCR; the TCRdb copy retains only in-frame clones and omits some. The table includes about 120,000 clones, roughly 80% detected once. The sequencing input was peripheral blood. All receptors come from a human donor in a cohort sampled during active COVID-19. The CDR3 runs from the conserved cysteine through the conserved F or W. Fields, in order: D gene, J gene, V gene, clone size, CDR3 DNA, CDR3 protein. A D gene is named only where the DNA matches it firmly. Clone size, where shown, is once, few, many, or a class for clones that have expanded.

d_call: TRBD2
j_call: TRBJ2-5
v_call: TRBV20-1
clone_size: -
cdr3_nt: TGCAGTGCTAGTAGACTAGCGGAAGAGACCCAGTACTTC
cdr3_aa: CSASRLAEETQYF

d_call: -
j_call: TRBJ2-5
v_call: TRBV2
clone_size: -
cdr3_nt: TGTGCCAGCAGTGAAGAAGGGGGAGACCAAGAGACCCAGTACTTC
cdr3_aa: CASSEEGGDQETQYF

d_call: TRBD1
j_call: TRBJ1-1
v_call: TRBV30
clone_size: -
cdr3_nt: TGTGCCTGGAGTGCGGGGACAGGGGGCACTGAAGCTTTCTTT
cdr3_aa: CAWSAGTGGTEAFF

d_call: -
j_call: TRBJ1-4
v_call: TRBV30
clone_size: once
cdr3_nt: TGTGCCTGGAGTGTAATGTCGAAACTGTTTTTT
cdr3_aa: CAWSVMSKLFF

d_call: -
j_call: TRBJ1-2
v_call: TRBV2
clone_size: few
cdr3_nt: TGTGCCAGCAGTGAAGAGGAGTATGGCTACACCTTC
cdr3_aa: CASSEEEYGYTF

d_call: -
j_call: TRBJ1-5
v_call: TRBV27
clone_size: -
cdr3_nt: TGTGCCAGCTCTAGGACACTGAATCAGCCCCAGCATTTT
cdr3_aa: CASSRTLNQPQHF

d_call: TRBD1
j_call: TRBJ2-7
v_call: TRBV4-2
clone_size: -
cdr3_nt: TGTGCCAGCAGCCAAGGCGAGGGACAGCCCTACGAGCAGTACTTC
cdr3_aa: CASSQGEGQPYEQYF

d_call: TRBD2
j_call: TRBJ2-5
v_call: TRBV2
clone_size: once
cdr3_nt: TGTGCCAGCAGTGAACAGGGGCTAGCGGGAGAGACCCAGTACTTC
cdr3_aa: CASSEQGLAGETQYF

d_call: -
j_call: TRBJ2-2
v_call: TRBV28
clone_size: -
cdr3_nt: TGTGCCAGCAGGGTCCTCAGGGGTGGAGCGCTCCCGTCCGGGGAGCTGTTTTTT
cdr3_aa: CASRVLRGGALPSGELFF

d_call: -
j_call: TRBJ1-4
v_call: TRBV3-1/TRBV3-2
clone_size: -
cdr3_nt: TGTGCCAGCAGCGAAACACTCTCCCGAGGGGAAAAACTGTTTTTT
cdr3_aa: CASSETLSRGEKLFF

d_call: -
j_call: TRBJ1-2
v_call: TRBV3-1/TRBV3-2
clone_size: -
cdr3_nt: TGTGCCAGCAGCCCCTCTAGAGGCCCATATGGCTACACCTTC
cdr3_aa: CASSPSRGPYGYTF

d_call: -
j_call: TRBJ2-7
v_call: TRBV4-3
clone_size: -
cdr3_nt: TGCGCCAGCAGCCAAGACAATCGGGAGCGCTTATACGAGCAGTACTTC
cdr3_aa: CASSQDNRERLYEQYF

d_call: TRBD2
j_call: TRBJ2-7
v_call: TRBV30
clone_size: -
cdr3_nt: TGTGCCTGGAGTGCGACTAGCGGAGGTTCCTACGAGCAGTACTTC
cdr3_aa: CAWSATSGGSYEQYF

d_call: TRBD1
j_call: TRBJ1-5
v_call: TRBV6-6
clone_size: -
cdr3_nt: TGTGCCAGCAGGGACAGGGATGATCAGCCCCAGCATTTT
cdr3_aa: CASRDRDDQPQHF

d_call: TRBD1
j_call: TRBJ2-7
v_call: TRBV11-1
clone_size: -
cdr3_nt: TGTGCCAGCAGCTTTGGGACAGGGGCCTACGAGCAGTACTTC
cdr3_aa: CASSFGTGAYEQYF

d_call: TRBD1
j_call: TRBJ1-2
v_call: TRBV4-2
clone_size: -
cdr3_nt: TGTGCCAGCAGCCAAGGGACAGGGCCATATGGCTACACCTTC
cdr3_aa: CASSQGTGPYGYTF

d_call: TRBD2
j_call: TRBJ2-2
v_call: TRBV19
clone_size: -
cdr3_nt: TGTGCCAGTAGTATAGATGGGACTAGGTTTAGGGGGGACACCGGGGAGCTGTTTTTT
cdr3_aa: CASSIDGTRFRGDTGELFF

d_call: -
j_call: TRBJ2-5
v_call: TRBV7-3
clone_size: once
cdr3_nt: TGTGCCAGCAGCTTAACGACGAGTGGGGGGGAGACCCAGTACTTC
cdr3_aa: CASSLTTSGGETQYF

d_call: -
j_call: TRBJ2-3
v_call: TRBV6-2/TRBV6-3
clone_size: -
cdr3_nt: TGTGCCAGCAGTTTTTCGCAGATCACAGATACGCAGTATTTT
cdr3_aa: CASSFSQITDTQYF

d_call: TRBD1
j_call: TRBJ1-1
v_call: TRBV14
clone_size: once
cdr3_nt: TGTGCCAGCAGCCAAGGCCTACCAGGGGGCACTGAAGCTTTCTTT
cdr3_aa: CASSQGLPGGTEAFF

d_call: TRBD1
j_call: TRBJ2-5
v_call: TRBV18
clone_size: -
cdr3_nt: TGTGCCAGCTCACAAGGGACAGGACAAGAGACCCAGTACTTC
cdr3_aa: CASSQGTGQETQYF

d_call: -
j_call: TRBJ2-7
v_call: TRBV18
clone_size: -
cdr3_nt: TGTGCCAGCTCACCGCGATTTGACGAGCAGTACTTC
cdr3_aa: CASSPRFDEQYF

d_call: TRBD1
j_call: TRBJ2-3
v_call: TRBV15
clone_size: -
cdr3_nt: TGTGCCACCAGCAGCGGGGACAGAGACACAGATACGCAGTATTTT
cdr3_aa: CATSSGDRDTDTQYF

d_call: TRBD1
j_call: TRBJ1-6
v_call: TRBV19
clone_size: -
cdr3_nt: TGTGCCAGTAGCCTCGGGACAGGCGTTTTTTCACCCCTCCACTTT
cdr3_aa: CASSLGTGVFSPLHF

d_call: -
j_call: TRBJ2-3
v_call: TRBV25-1
clone_size: -
cdr3_nt: TGTGCCAGCAGTGGGACAGGAGGGCAAAGCACAGATACGCAGTATTTT
cdr3_aa: CASSGTGGQSTDTQYF

d_call: -
j_call: TRBJ2-1
v_call: TRBV7-2
clone_size: -
cdr3_nt: TGTGCCAGCAGTCCACAGGGAACGCTCGCATACAATGAGCAGTTCTTC
cdr3_aa: CASSPQGTLAYNEQFF

d_call: TRBD1
j_call: TRBJ1-2
v_call: TRBV19
clone_size: -
cdr3_nt: TGTGCCAGTAGTTTCCTCCGGGGACAGGGGTTCTATGGCTACACCTTC
cdr3_aa: CASSFLRGQGFYGYTF

d_call: TRBD2
j_call: TRBJ2-7
v_call: TRBV7-2
clone_size: -
cdr3_nt: TGTGCCAGCAGCCCCGGGACTAGTTTCCACGAGCAGTACTTC
cdr3_aa: CASSPGTSFHEQYF

d_call: -
j_call: TRBJ1-2
v_call: TRBV18
clone_size: once
cdr3_nt: TGTGCCACCCAACAGAGTTCTAACTATGGCTACACCTTC
cdr3_aa: CATQQSSNYGYTF

d_call: -
j_call: TRBJ2-3
v_call: TRBV7-6
clone_size: few
cdr3_nt: TGTGCCAGCAGCTCTACCACCCAGGGTACAGATACGCAGTATTTT
cdr3_aa: CASSSTTQGTDTQYF